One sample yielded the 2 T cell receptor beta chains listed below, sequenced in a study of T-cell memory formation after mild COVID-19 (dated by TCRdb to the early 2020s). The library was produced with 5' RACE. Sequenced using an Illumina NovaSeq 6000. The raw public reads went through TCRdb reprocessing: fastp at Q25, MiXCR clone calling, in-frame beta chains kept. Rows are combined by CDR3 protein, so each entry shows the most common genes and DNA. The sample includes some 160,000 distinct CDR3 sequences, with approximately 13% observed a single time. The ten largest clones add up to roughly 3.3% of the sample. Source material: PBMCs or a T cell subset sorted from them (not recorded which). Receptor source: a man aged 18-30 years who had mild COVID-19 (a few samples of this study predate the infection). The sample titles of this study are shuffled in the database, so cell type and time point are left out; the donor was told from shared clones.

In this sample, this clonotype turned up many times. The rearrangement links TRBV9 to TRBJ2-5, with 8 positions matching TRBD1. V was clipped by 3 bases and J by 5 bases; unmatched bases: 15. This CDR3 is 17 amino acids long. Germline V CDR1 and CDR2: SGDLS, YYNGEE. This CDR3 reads CASSERLGRGPIETQYF. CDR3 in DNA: TGTGCCAGCAGCGAGCGCCTGGGCAGGGGGCCTATCGAGACCCAGTACTTC.

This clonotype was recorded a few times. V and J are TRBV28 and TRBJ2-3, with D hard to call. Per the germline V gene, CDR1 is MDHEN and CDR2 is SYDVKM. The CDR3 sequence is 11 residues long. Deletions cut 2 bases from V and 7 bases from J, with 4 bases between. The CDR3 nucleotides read TGTGCCAGCAGTTTACAGTATACGCAGTATTTT. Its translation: CASSLQYTQYF.